This entry concerns a single T cell receptor beta chain. Its specificity is unknown. A multiplex PCR was run with 60 Vbeta primers and 13 Jbeta primers. Generated by immunoSEQ multiplex PCR, the TCRdb table keeps only in-frame clones and is missing some. The sample holds around 150,000 clones, over 50% seen once. The sample belongs to a study of cytomegalovirus exposure and HLA in healthy donors. The wider study: Among around 180 million T cells, an earlier analysis found roughly 110 million unique TCR beta sequences.

Study findings and constraints: Later, TCR association rates were found to vary by HLA locus, highest for DRB1 and lowest for HLA-C. Data from an earlier analysis indicated that most TCR beta V segments were productive either about 87% or about 30% of the time.

Germline lookup yields CDR1 MNHEY and CDR2 SMNVEV (reference sequence). V was clipped by 11 bases and J by 5 bases; unmatched bases: 6. CDR3 length: 12 residues. The sequenced sample was PBMCs. The clonotype comes from a human donor in good health. V and J are TRBV27 and TRBJ1-2, with 9 bases fitting TRBD1. The CDR3 region has the DNA TGTGCCTCCCAGACAGGGGGGTATGGCTACACCTTC. Residues: CASQTGGYGYTF.